One and the same sample provided the 23 T cell receptor beta chains below, sequenced in a study of shared clonotypes between healthy human individuals. Only in-frame clones appear in the TCRdb table, and some are missing; sequencing was by immunoSEQ multiplex PCR. Of 1,500,000 or so clones in the sample, more than 95% were seen once. The specimen sequenced was naive CD4+ T cells sorted from blood. Specified subset: CD45RA+ positively selected. Receptor source: a man aged 25 to 40 in good health.

Turning to this clone: A junction boundary mismatches the germline segment, possibly from a read error. CDR3 residues: CAISESVIVNTEAFF. The CDR3 nucleotides read TGTGCCATCAGCGAGTCGGTTATTGTGAACACTGAAGCTTTCTTT. This chain joins TRBV10-3 and TRBJ1-1; no reliable D call. Germline V gene data show CDR1 as ENHRY and CDR2 as SYGVKD. The CDR3 is made up of 15 amino acids.

The gene calls are TRBV12-5 and TRBJ2-2, with D possibly TRBD2 on 7 matching bases. V was cut by 0 bases and J by 6 bases, with 11 bases left in between. CDR1 LGHNT and CDR2 FRNRAP come from the germline V gene. The CDR3 is 15 amino acids. The CDR3 region has the DNA TGTGCTAGTGGTTTGGTACTAGGGGGGGCCGGGGAGCTGTTTTTT. Translated: CASGLVLGGAGELFF.

The genes are TRBV6-5 and TRBJ2-7; 8 nucleotides agree with TRBD2. The CDR3 consists of 16 residues. V shed 2 bases, J shed 3 bases, and the junction held 9 bases outside the gene matches. Germline loops: CDR1 MNHEY, CDR2 SVGAGI. CDR3 coding DNA: TGTGCCAGCAGTTACACCGCGGGGGCGGGAGGCTACGAGCAGTACTTC. Translated: CASSYTAGAGGYEQYF.

This chain links TRBV7-2 with TRBJ1-2, with no clear D. Germline V gives CDR1 SGHTA, CDR2 FQGNSA. The CDR3 sequence is 15 residues long. Trimming took 0 bases from V and 0 from J, leaving 8 bases between them. The CDR3: CASSLAGRANYGYTF. The CDR3 DNA is TGTGCCAGCAGCTTAGCAGGCCGAGCTAACTATGGCTACACCTTC.

V usage is TRBV7-2 and J usage is TRBJ2-5; maybe TRBD2 (5 bases). Trimming removed 4 bases at V and 5 bases at J, with 11 bases between. The germline V gene encodes CDR1 SGHTA and CDR2 FQGNSA. This CDR3 is 13 amino acids long. For the CDR3, the DNA is TGTGCCAGCAGCTCCCCCCGGAGGGAGACCCAGTACTTC. Its translation is CASSSPRRETQYF.

V is TRBV11-2 and J is TRBJ2-1; D remains unclear. Germline-derived CDR1 and CDR2 are SGHAT and FQNNGV. This CDR3 spans 14 amino acids. The V end lost 0 bases, the J end lost 9 bases, and 12 bases lay between the germline ends. The CDR3 region has the DNA TGTGCCAGCAGCTTAGAGTTGGGGTCGGGTGAGCAGTTCTTC. Amino acids: CASSLELGSGEQFF.

V is TRBV6-1 and J is TRBJ1-1, with 7 bases identical to TRBD1. From germline, CDR1 is MNHNS and CDR2 SASEGT. This CDR3 is built from 11 residues. The ends lost 7 bases at V and 10 bases at J; junction bases unmatched: 6. CDR3 in amino acids: CASIRQGGAFF. CDR3 sequence (DNA): TGTGCCAGCATCCGCCAGGGGGGAGCTTTCTTT.

The rearrangement joins TRBV29-1 to TRBJ2-1, with 11 bases matching TRBD2. The CDR3 runs to 14 residues. V gave up 7 bases and J gave up 9 bases; unmatched junction bases: 11. CDR1 is SQVTM and CDR2 is ANQGSEA in the germline V gene. In DNA form, the CDR3 reads TGCAGCGAATTACTATGGACTAGCGGGTTTGAGCAGTTCTTC. This encodes CSELLWTSGFEQFF.

CDR3: CASSLEVLAGLETQYF. The CDR3 DNA reads TGTGCCAGCAGCTTAGAGGTCCTAGCGGGATTAGAGACCCAGTACTTC. The J gene is TRBJ2-5, the V gene TRBV11-2; 9 positions agree with TRBD2. V gave up 0 bases and J gave up 4 bases; unmatched junction bases: 6. Germline CDR1 and CDR2: SGHAT and FQNNGV. CDR3 length: 16 amino acids. Full variable domain (missing parts from reference TRBV11-2 and TRBJ2-5): EAGVAQSPRYKIIEKRQSVAFWCNPISGHATLYWYQQILGQGPKLLIQFQNNGVVDDSQLPKDRFSAERLKGVDSTLKIQPAKLEDSAVYLCASSLEVLAGLETQYFGPGTRLLVL.

The chain links TRBV28 to TRBJ2-7; 9 bases are shared with TRBD1. The CDR3 totals 13 residues. The junction had 6 bases not matched to a gene; V was cut back by 8 bases and J by 4 bases. Germline lookup yields CDR1 MDHEN and CDR2 SYDVKM. The CDR3 loop reads CASLTGGGYEQYF. CDR3 in DNA: TGTGCCAGCCTAACAGGGGGCGGGTACGAGCAGTACTTC.

J is TRBJ1-4 and V is TRBV10-3; unclear D gene. The CDR3 sequence is 13 residues long. V lost 5 bases and J lost 0, with 4 bases in between. Per the germline V gene, CDR1 is ENHRY and CDR2 is SYGVKD. The CDR3 bases are TGTGCCATCAGTTCAGCAACTAATGAAAAACTGTTTTTT. It codes for CAISSATNEKLFF.

The CDR3 region is CASRPRRTDTQYF. DNA of the CDR3: TGTGCCAGCAGACCAAGACGGACAGATACGCAGTATTTT. V and J are TRBV7-9 and TRBJ2-3; no clear D gene. The germline gives CDR1 SEHNR, CDR2 FQNEAQ (reference sequence). The V and J ends lost 6 bases and 3 bases respectively, with 10 bases between them. The CDR3 has 13 residues.

This sequence joins TRBV5-4 and TRBJ2-7; the D gene is possibly TRBD1 (6 bases). Germline V lookup: CDR1 SGHNT, CDR2 YYREEE (reference sequence). The V and J ends lost 4 bases and 5 bases respectively, with 13 bases between them. The CDR3 spans 13 residues. The CDR3 spells CASSIRGTHEQYF. The DNA for the CDR3 is TGTGCCAGCAGCATAAGGGGGACCCACGAGCAGTACTTC.

The V and J genes are TRBV4-1 and TRBJ1-5; D is perhaps TRBD1 (6 bases). The CDR3 spans 15 residues. V was pared by 2 bases and J by 5 bases, with 13 bases between. Germline CDR1 and CDR2: MGHRA and YSYEKL. The chain's CDR3 is CASSQLGQFDQPQHF. The CDR3 region has the DNA TGCGCCAGCAGCCAACTCGGACAGTTTGATCAGCCCCAGCATTTT.

The CDR3 nucleotides read TGCAGCGTGACAGGGGTTGACCAAGAGACCCAGTACTTC. Protein sequence: CSVTGVDQETQYF. This chain joins TRBV29-1 and TRBJ2-5; 8 bases line up with TRBD1. CDR3 length equals 13 residues. CDR1 and CDR2 from the germline V gene are SQVTM and ANQGSEA. The V gene end was trimmed by 6 bases and the J gene end by 0 bases; junction bases not matched to a gene: 3.

The chain has TRBV7-9 and TRBJ1-4, with 8 bases aligning to TRBD1. Trimming removed 5 bases from V and 0 bases from J; junction bases left unmatched: 5. The CDR3 extends over 16 amino acids. Per germline, CDR1 SEHNR and CDR2 FQNEAQ (reference sequence). The CDR3, as DNA: TGTGCCAGCAGCCCGACAGGGGCCCCAACTAATGAAAAACTGTTTTTT. Translating gives CASSPTGAPTNEKLFF.

The chain joins TRBV29-1 to TRBJ2-3; possible D gene TRBD2, 5 bases. CDR3 length equals 14 residues. CDR1 and CDR2 (germline): SQVTM, ANQGSEA. Trimming left V 3 bases short and J 1 base short, with 11 bases between. DNA of the CDR3: TGCAGCGTTGACGAGGCTAGCCGCACAGATACGCAGTATTTT. Translated, it gives CSVDEASRTDTQYF.

The rearrangement joins TRBV18 to TRBJ2-1; TRBD2 matches 12 bases. CDR3 length: 18 residues. With V trimmed by 3 bases and J by 6 bases, 12 bases remained unmatched. CDR1 and CDR2 from the germline V gene are KGHSH and LQKENI. This chain's CDR3 is CASSPFRSSGRAFNEQFF. The CDR3 coding sequence is TGTGCCAGCTCACCCTTCAGGTCTAGCGGGAGGGCCTTCAATGAGCAGTTCTTC.

The chain uses TRBV19 and TRBJ1-2, with TRBD1 matching 9 bases. Trimming took 7 bases from V and 7 from J; bases not matched to a gene: 10. The CDR3 runs to 14 residues. The germline gives CDR1 LNHDA, CDR2 SQIVND (reference sequence). The CDR3 DNA follows: TGTGCCAGTACCTTGGGACAGGGTCTAGCTGGCTACACCTTC. Protein sequence: CASTLGQGLAGYTF. The whole variable domain, remainder taken from reference TRBV19 and TRBJ1-2, is DGGITQSPKYLFRKEGQNVTLSCEQNLNHDAMYWYRQDPGQGLRLIYYSQIVNDFQKGDIAEGYSVSREKKESFPLTVTSAQKNPTAFYLCASTLGQGLAGYTFGSGTRLTVV.

V usage is TRBV5-5 and J usage is TRBJ2-3, with 14 bases lining up with TRBD2. This CDR3 is built from 16 residues. From germline, CDR1 is SGHKS and CDR2 YYEKEE (reference sequence). V lost 4 bases to trimming and J lost 5 bases; unmatched junction nucleotides: 6. The DNA of the CDR3 is TGTGCCAGCAGCCCGGGACTAGCGGGAGAAAAAGATACGCAGTATTTT. Its protein is CASSPGLAGEKDTQYF.

The CDR3 region is CASSPYGAGTTNTGELFF. As DNA, the CDR3 is TGTGCCAGCTCACCATACGGAGCGGGCACGACGAACACCGGGGAGCTGTTTTTT. This chain uses TRBV18 with TRBJ2-2; possibly TRBD2 for D (6 bases). Germline V gene lookup returns CDR1 KGHSH and CDR2 LQKENI. Trimming cost V 2 bases and J 0 bases, with 16 bases left between them. This CDR3 contains 18 residues.

This clone was counted a single time. The V gene is TRBV5-6, the J gene TRBJ2-5; D gene uncertain. This CDR3 contains 14 residues. Germline CDR1 and CDR2: SGHDT and YYEEEE. V lost 3 bases and J 2 bases, leaving 11 bases between the germline ends. The CDR3 DNA reads TGTGCCAGCAGCTCGACGGACCTTCAAGAGACCCAGTACTTC. It specifies CASSSTDLQETQYF.

The V gene is TRBV5-1, the J gene TRBJ2-3, with 9 nucleotides matching TRBD1. Germline assignment: CDR1 SGHRS and CDR2 YFSETQ. This CDR3 has 16 residues. The V and J ends lost 0 bases and 8 bases, in that order; junction bases with no gene match: 10. The CDR3 coding sequence is TGCGCCAGCAGCTTGGTAGGGACAGGGCTCCGCGGTACGCAGTATTTT. Translation gives CASSLVGTGLRGTQYF.